Listed below are T cell receptor beta chains from one sample, sequenced in a study of T-cell reconstitution after alpha-beta-depleted transplantation in children. TCRdb processed the PCR reads anew with MiXCR; each CDR3 protein has one entry. The sample carries nearly 550,000 distinct CDR3 sequences, 15% to 20% recorded once. Specimen: PBMCs from the stem cell graft donor, collected from the stem cell graft. These receptors were collected from a human donor who donated a stem cell graft to a child with acute lymphoblastic leukemia. Each CDR3 is given with its conserved first and last residue.

14	TRBV18	CASSRLPVGQPQHF
14	TRBV10-1	CASSAGTGTGEQYF
11	TRBV29-1	CSVVYGQREYF
14	TRBV27	CASSYRGSGQPQHF
15	TRBV6-5	CASSYSLREVAEQFF
12	TRBV20-1	CSASTQGQPQHF
13	TRBV12-3/TRBV12-4	CASTQTGTDTQYF
16	TRBV7-9	CASSSHNPITREEQYF
14	TRBV4-1	CASSQGRERGEQFF
14	TRBV7-2	CASSGYRDDQPQHF
13	TRBV25-1	CASSEGWEAEQFF
18	TRBV6-5	CASSYSTGGPTNTGELFF
15	TRBV4-1	CASSQTSGGYNEQFF
16	TRBV4-1	CASSHVGTSSYNEQFF
13	TRBV19	CASSFPGRSEAFF
15	TRBV2	CASSEWREYQETQYF
15	TRBV5-1	CASSGSPTGDTEAFF
19	TRBV3-1	CASSLRGLGSSLFTDTQYF
17	TRBV5-1	CASSLVALSGGNYGYTF
15	TRBV20-1	CSARKLAGPSYEQYF
15	TRBV5-1	CASSSIAAEVNEQFF
14	TRBV29-1	CSVWGQGPYNEQFF
15	TRBV11-2	CAILKTSGISYEQYF
17	TRBV9	CASSVGGHFTSYNEQFF
13	TRBV11-2	CASSSFDTWEQYF
16	TRBV11-1	CASSLTSGVGLRGQFF
14	TRBV5-5	CATSGGPEPYEQYF
18	TRBV29-1	CSVLGLAGGPSGTDTQYF
17	TRBV6-1	CASSPGNRDGRAYEQYF
12	TRBV27	CAPTYSNQPQHF
15	TRBV7-3	CASSLGRRSSYEQYF
14	TRBV15	CATSRGGTDYEQYF
16	TRBV11-2	CASSLLAGGFSYEQYF
16	TRBV2	CASSDGLAGVTYEQYF
17	TRBV9	CASSPKGERGIYNEQFF
15	TRBV6-1	CASSDWGHGNTEAFF
14	TRBV29-1	CSVALRGLASEQFF
17	TRBV18	CASSPNPFRGYYNEQFF
15	TRBV5-1	CASSFGDWAHEKLFF
16	TRBV5-1	CASRLTGASDTYEQYF
13	TRBV24-1	CATSDTGRRKLFF
15	TRBV29-1	CSPWAGLATYNEQFF